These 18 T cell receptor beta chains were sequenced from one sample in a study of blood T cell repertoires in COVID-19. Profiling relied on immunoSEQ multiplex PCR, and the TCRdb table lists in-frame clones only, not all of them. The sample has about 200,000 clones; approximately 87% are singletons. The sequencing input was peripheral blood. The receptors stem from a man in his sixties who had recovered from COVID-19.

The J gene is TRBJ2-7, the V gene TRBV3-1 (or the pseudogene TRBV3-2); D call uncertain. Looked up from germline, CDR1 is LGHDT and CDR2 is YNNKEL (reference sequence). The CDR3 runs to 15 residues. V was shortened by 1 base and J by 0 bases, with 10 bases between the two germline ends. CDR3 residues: CASSQADTCSYEQYF. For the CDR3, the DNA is TGTGCCAGCAGCCAAGCCGACACCTGCTCCTACGAGCAGTACTTC.

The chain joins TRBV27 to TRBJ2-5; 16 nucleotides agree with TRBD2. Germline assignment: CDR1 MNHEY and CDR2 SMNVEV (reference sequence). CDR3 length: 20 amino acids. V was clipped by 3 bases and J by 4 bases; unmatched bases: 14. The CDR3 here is CASSLGSTGLAGGVGETQYF. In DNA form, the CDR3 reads TGTGCCAGCAGTTTGGGCAGTACGGGACTAGCGGGGGGGGTAGGAGAGACCCAGTACTTC.

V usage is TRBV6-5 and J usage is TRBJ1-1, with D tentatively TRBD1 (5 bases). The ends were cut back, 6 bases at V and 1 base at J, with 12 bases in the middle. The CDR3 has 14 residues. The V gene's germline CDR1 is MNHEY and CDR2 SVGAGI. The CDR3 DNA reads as TGTGCCAGCAGCCACAGGTCGGAGAACACTGAAGCTTTCTTT. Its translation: CASSHRSENTEAFF.

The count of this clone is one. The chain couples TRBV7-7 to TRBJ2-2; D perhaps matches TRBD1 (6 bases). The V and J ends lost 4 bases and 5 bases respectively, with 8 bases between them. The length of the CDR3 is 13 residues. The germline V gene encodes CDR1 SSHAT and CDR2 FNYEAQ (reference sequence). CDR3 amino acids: CASSSDRTGELFF. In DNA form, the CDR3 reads TGTGCCAGCAGCTCCGACAGGACCGGGGAGCTGTTTTTT.

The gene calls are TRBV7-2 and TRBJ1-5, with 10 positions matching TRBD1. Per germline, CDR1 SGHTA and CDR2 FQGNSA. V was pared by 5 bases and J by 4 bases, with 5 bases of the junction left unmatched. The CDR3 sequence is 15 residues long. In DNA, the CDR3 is TGTGCCAGCAGCAAGGGACAGGGGATGAATCAGCCCCAGCATTTT. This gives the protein CASSKGQGMNQPQHF. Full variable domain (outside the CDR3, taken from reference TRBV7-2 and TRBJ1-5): GAGVSQSPSNKVTEKGKDVELRCDPISGHTALYWYRQSLGQGLEFLIYFQGNSAPDKSGLPSDRFSAERTGGSVSTLTIQRTQQEDSAVYLCASSKGQGMNQPQHFGDGTRLSIL.

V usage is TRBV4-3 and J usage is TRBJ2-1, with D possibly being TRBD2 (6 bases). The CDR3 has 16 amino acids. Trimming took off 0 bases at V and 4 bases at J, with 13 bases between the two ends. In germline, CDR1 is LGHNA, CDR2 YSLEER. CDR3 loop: CASSQDDRGGYNEQFF. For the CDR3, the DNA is TGCGCCAGCAGCCAAGATGATCGTGGGGGGTACAATGAGCAGTTCTTC.

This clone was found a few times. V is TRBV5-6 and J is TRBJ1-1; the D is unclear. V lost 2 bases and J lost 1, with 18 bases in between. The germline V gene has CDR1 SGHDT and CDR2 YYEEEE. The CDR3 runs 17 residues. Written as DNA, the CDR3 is TGTGCCAGCAGCTTCCTCTCCCTTCTAAATCGGAACACTGAAGCTTTCTTT. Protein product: CASSFLSLLNRNTEAFF.

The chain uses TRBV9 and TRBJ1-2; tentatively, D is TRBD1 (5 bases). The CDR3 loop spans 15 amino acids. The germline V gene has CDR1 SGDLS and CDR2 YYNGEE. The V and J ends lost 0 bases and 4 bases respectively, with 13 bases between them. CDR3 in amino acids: CASSVEPGVVYGYTF. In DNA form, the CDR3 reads TGTGCCAGCAGCGTAGAACCGGGGGTCGTCTATGGCTACACCTTC.

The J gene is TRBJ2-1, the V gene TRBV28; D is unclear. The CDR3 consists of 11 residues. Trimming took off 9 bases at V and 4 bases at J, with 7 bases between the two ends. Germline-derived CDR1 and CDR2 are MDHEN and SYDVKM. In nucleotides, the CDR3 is TGTGCCAGTTTAGAATACAATGAGCAGTTCTTC. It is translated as CASLEYNEQFF.

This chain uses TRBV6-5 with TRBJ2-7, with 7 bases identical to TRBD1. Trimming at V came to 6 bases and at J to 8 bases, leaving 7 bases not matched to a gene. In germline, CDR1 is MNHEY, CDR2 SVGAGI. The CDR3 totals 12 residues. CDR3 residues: CASRGTETKQYF. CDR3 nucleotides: TGTGCCAGCAGGGGGACAGAGACGAAGCAGTACTTC.

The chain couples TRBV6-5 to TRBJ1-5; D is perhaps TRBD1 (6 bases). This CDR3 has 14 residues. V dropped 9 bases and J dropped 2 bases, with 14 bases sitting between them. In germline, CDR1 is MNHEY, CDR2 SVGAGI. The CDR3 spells CASSQGGGNQPQHF. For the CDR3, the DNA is TGTGCCAGTAGCCAAGGGGGTGGCAATCAGCCCCAGCATTTT.

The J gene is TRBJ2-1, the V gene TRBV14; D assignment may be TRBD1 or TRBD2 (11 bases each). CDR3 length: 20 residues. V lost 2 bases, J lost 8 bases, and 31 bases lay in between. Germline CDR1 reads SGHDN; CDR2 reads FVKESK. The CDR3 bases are TGTGCCAGCAGCCAAACCGGGACAGGGGGGACTAGCGGAACCTGGGATGAGCAGTTCTTC. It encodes CASSQTGTGGTSGTWDEQFF.

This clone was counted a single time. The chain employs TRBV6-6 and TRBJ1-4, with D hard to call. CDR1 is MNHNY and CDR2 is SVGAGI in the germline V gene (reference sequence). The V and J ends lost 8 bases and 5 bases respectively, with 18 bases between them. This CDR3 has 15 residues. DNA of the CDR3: TGTGCCAGCGAATCCGCGGGCCTGGGAAATGAAAAACTGTTTTTT. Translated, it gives CASESAGLGNEKLFF.

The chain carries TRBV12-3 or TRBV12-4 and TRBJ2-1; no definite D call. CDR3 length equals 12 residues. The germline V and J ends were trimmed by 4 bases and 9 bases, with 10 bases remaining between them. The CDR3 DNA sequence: TGTGCCAGCAGTTCAGCCCCAGTTGAGCAGTTCTTC. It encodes CASSSAPVEQFF.

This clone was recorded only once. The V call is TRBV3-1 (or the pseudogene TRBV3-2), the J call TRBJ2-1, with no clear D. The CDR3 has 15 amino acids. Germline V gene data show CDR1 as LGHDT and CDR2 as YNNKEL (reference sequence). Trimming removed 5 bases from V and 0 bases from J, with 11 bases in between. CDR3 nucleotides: TGTGCCAGCAGCTCCCAATTGAGCTCCTACAATGAGCAGTTCTTC. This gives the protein CASSSQLSSYNEQFF.

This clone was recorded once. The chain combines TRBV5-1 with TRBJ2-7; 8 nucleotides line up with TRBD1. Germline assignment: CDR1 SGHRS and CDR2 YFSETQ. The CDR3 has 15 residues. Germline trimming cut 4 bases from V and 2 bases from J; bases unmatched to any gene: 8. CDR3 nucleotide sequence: TGCGCCAGCAGCCAGGGGGCAGGGGGCACCTACGAGCAGTACTTC. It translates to CASSQGAGGTYEQYF.

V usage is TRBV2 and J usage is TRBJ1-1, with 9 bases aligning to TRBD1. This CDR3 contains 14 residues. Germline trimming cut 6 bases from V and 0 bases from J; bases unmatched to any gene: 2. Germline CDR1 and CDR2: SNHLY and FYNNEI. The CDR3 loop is CASRDRGLNTEAFF. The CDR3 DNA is TGTGCCAGCAGGGACAGGGGACTGAACACTGAAGCTTTCTTT.

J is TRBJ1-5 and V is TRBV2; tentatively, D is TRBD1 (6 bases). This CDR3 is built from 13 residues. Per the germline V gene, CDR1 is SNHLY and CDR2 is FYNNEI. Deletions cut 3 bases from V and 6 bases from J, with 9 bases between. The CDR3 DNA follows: TGTGCCAGCAGTGACAGGGGCGGTCAGCCCCAGCATTTT. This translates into CASSDRGGQPQHF.